What follows are 15 T cell receptor beta chains derived from one specimen sequenced in a study of blood T cell repertoires in COVID-19. Assay used: immunoSEQ multiplex PCR; TCRdb lists only in-frame clones, some missing. The table records some 350,000 clones, 85% to 90% of them present only once. The sequencing input was peripheral blood. The source is a human donor in a cohort sampled during active COVID-19.

The V call is TRBV5-1, the J call TRBJ2-1; 11 bases map to TRBD2. CDR3 length: 16 residues. Germline-derived CDR1 and CDR2 are SGHRS and YFSETQ. Trimming cost V 4 bases and J 7 bases; bases outside gene matches: 10. The CDR3 loop reads CASSPLAGGSRNEQFF. CDR3 DNA sequence: TGCGCCAGCAGCCCCCTAGCGGGAGGTTCACGGAATGAGCAGTTCTTC.

The chain joins TRBV9 to TRBJ2-7, with 7 bases that match TRBD1. After removal of 8 bases from V and 0 bases from J, the junction contained 8 bases not matched to a gene. The CDR3 is 14 amino acids. Germline-derived CDR1 and CDR2 are SGDLS and YYNGEE. The CDR3 protein is CAREDRNYSYEQYF. The CDR3 bases are TGTGCCAGAGAGGACAGGAATTACTCCTACGAGCAGTACTTC.

This sequence joins TRBV7-3 and TRBJ1-3, with 10 bases matching TRBD1. The V and J ends lost 5 bases and 2 bases, in that order; junction bases with no gene match: 6. CDR3 length: 16 amino acids. The V gene's germline CDR1 is SGHTA and CDR2 FQGTGA. Here the CDR3 DNA reads TGTGCCAGCAGCCTCTCCGGGACAGGGGCTGGAAACACCATATATTTT. Translated: CASSLSGTGAGNTIYF.

In this sample, this clone turned up a few times. The gene calls are TRBV7-9 and TRBJ1-6; perhaps TRBD1 as D (6 bases). V was cut by 5 bases and J by 10 bases, with 15 bases left in between. The CDR3 totals 14 residues. CDR1 and CDR2 from the germline V gene are SEHNR and FQNEAQ (reference sequence). The CDR3 nucleotides read TGTGCCAGCAGCAACACAGGGAATGGCTCACCCCTCCACTTT. This encodes CASSNTGNGSPLHF.

The chain joins TRBV19 to TRBJ2-2; TRBD1 matches 10 bases. V shed 6 bases and J 4 bases; nucleotides not matched to a gene: 2. The CDR3 extends over 14 amino acids. Germline V lookup: CDR1 LNHDA, CDR2 SQIVND (reference sequence). CDR3 amino acids: CASSRTGGTGELFF. The CDR3 DNA reads TGTGCCAGTAGCCGGACAGGGGGCACCGGGGAGCTGTTTTTT.

The V gene is TRBV20-1, the J gene TRBJ2-5, with 7 bases that match TRBD2. This CDR3 is 14 amino acids long. Germline CDR1 is DFQATT and CDR2 is SNEGSKA (reference sequence). The J segment lost 4 bases and the V segment lost 3 bases, leaving 8 bases of the junction unmatched. CDR3 protein: CSASSAGVGETQYF. In DNA, the CDR3 is TGCAGTGCTAGTAGCGCGGGGGTTGGAGAGACCCAGTACTTC.

This clone has a handful of counts. The chain combines TRBV18 with TRBJ1-1, with 7 bases that match TRBD1. CDR1 KGHSH and CDR2 LQKENI come from the germline V gene. The junction had 4 bases not matched to a gene; V was cut back by 5 bases and J by 1 base. The CDR3 loop spans 14 amino acids. The CDR3 loop reads CASSVQGRNTEAFF. CDR3 nucleotides: TGTGCCAGCTCAGTACAGGGGCGGAACACTGAAGCTTTCTTT.

The chain carries TRBV7-9 and TRBJ2-7, with D possibly TRBD1 on 6 matching bases. The germline V and J ends were trimmed by 4 bases and 4 bases, with 11 bases remaining between them. CDR3 length: 13 amino acids. CDR1 SEHNR and CDR2 FQNEAQ come from the germline V gene (reference sequence). The CDR3 reads CASSSQGAYEQYF. Here the CDR3 DNA reads TGTGCCAGCAGCTCACAGGGAGCATACGAGCAGTACTTC.

The chain uses TRBV2 and TRBJ2-1, with D possibly being TRBD2 (6 bases). Trimming took off 5 bases at V and 0 bases at J, with 11 bases between the two ends. CDR1 and CDR2 from the germline V gene are SNHLY and FYNNEI. CDR3 size: 15 residues. The CDR3 nucleotides read TGTGCCAGCAGTCCCGGGACTGGCTCCTACAATGAGCAGTTCTTC. Its translation is CASSPGTGSYNEQFF.

The chain recombines TRBV7-9 with TRBJ1-5; tentatively, D is TRBD1 (5 bases). The CDR3 has 14 amino acids. V was pared by 5 bases and J by 3 bases, with 11 bases between. From germline, CDR1 is SEHNR and CDR2 FQNEAQ (reference sequence). CDR3 in amino acids: CASSHQGINQPQHF. The DNA for the CDR3 is TGTGCCAGCAGCCATCAGGGTATCAATCAGCCCCAGCATTTT.

V usage is TRBV4-1 and J usage is TRBJ2-1; weak D call: TRBD2 (6 bases). The germline V gene encodes CDR1 MGHRA and CDR2 YSYEKL. The CDR3 has 18 amino acids. Trimming removed 0 bases from V and 0 bases from J, with 15 bases in between. DNA of the CDR3: TGCGCCAGCAGCCAAGACCGGAGGGGTCCCAGCTCCTACAATGAGCAGTTCTTC. This encodes CASSQDRRGPSSYNEQFF.

The chain combines TRBV3-1 (or the pseudogene TRBV3-2) with TRBJ1-2; a possible D gene is TRBD1 (5 bases). Looked up from germline, CDR1 is LGHDT and CDR2 is YNNKEL (reference sequence). The CDR3 has 14 residues. V lost 4 bases and J lost 3, with 12 bases in between. The CDR3 DNA sequence: TGTGCCAGCAGCCTCCCCGGGGGTTACTATGGCTACACCTTC. This encodes CASSLPGGYYGYTF.

The chain combines TRBV9 with TRBJ2-3, with D hard to call. Trimming cost V 3 bases and J 0 bases, with 20 bases left between them. The CDR3 runs to 18 residues. Germline values: CDR1 SGDLS, CDR2 YYNGEE. The CDR3 is CASSAYKFGRRSTDTQYF. For the CDR3, the DNA is TGTGCCAGCAGCGCTTACAAGTTTGGTCGTCGCAGCACAGATACGCAGTATTTT.

This clone showed up just once. This sequence joins TRBV6-1 and TRBJ1-1; D may be TRBD1 (6 bases). Trimming pared 3 bases from V and 5 bases from J, leaving 16 bases between. Germline V gene sequence: CDR1 MNHNS, CDR2 SASEGT. This CDR3 region has 15 residues. CDR3 residues: CASSEGRGGGTEAFF. The DNA for the CDR3 is TGTGCCAGCAGTGAGGGACGGGGAGGGGGGACTGAAGCTTTCTTT.

V and J are TRBV6-1 and TRBJ1-3; tentatively, D is TRBD1 (5 bases). The CDR3 spans 15 residues. CDR1 and CDR2 from the germline V gene are MNHNS and SASEGT. V gave up 0 bases and J gave up 4 bases, with 10 bases separating them. The CDR3 loop reads CASSEAGGEGNTIYF. The CDR3 bases are TGTGCCAGCAGTGAAGCAGGAGGGGAGGGAAACACCATATATTTT.